The rows below give T cell receptor beta chains drawn from one sample of a study of T cell responses to AZD1222 COVID-19 vaccine. Assay used: immunoSEQ multiplex PCR; TCRdb lists only in-frame clones, some missing. The sample has 95,000 to 110,000 clones, around 90% seen once. This sample comprised peripheral blood, obtained on day 0 of AZD1222 vaccination. The receptors were gathered from an adult in good health. Both conserved end residues are part of each CDR3. Fields, in order: CDR3 protein, CDR3 DNA, clone size, J gene, D gene, V gene. The D gene is left open where the match is weak. The size field is filled for only some rows; it gives once, few, many or a size class.

CASRPQLANYGYTF	TGTGCCAGCCGCCCGCAGTTAGCTAACTATGGCTACACCTTC	.	TRBJ1-2	.	TRBV28
CASSPPNTGELFF	TGTGCCAGCTCACCACCGAACACCGGGGAGCTGTTTTTT	few	TRBJ2-2	.	TRBV18
CATSSLQGAPAGTQYF	TGTGCCACCAGCAGTCTACAGGGGGCGCCGGCAGGTACGCAGTATTTT	.	TRBJ2-3	TRBD1	TRBV15
CASSRDGNYGYTF	TGTGCCAGCAGCAGGGACGGGAACTATGGCTACACCTTC	.	TRBJ1-2	.	TRBV9
CASSEGPADTQYF	TGTGCCAGCAGCGAAGGCCCAGCAGATACGCAGTATTTT	.	TRBJ2-3	.	TRBV9
CASSYRDTQETQYF	TGTGCCAGCAGTTACCGGGACACCCAAGAGACCCAGTACTTC	.	TRBJ2-5	.	TRBV7-9
CASTYWTGTTGELFF	TGTGCCAGCACATATTGGACAGGGACCACCGGGGAGCTGTTTTTT	.	TRBJ2-2	TRBD1	TRBV13
CASTDRTGFLETQYF	TGTGCCAGCACCGATCGGACAGGGTTTTTGGAGACCCAGTACTTC	.	TRBJ2-5	TRBD1	TRBV28
CSVGGDRGSTDTQYF	TGCAGCGTCGGGGGGGACAGGGGATCCACAGATACGCAGTATTTT	.	TRBJ2-3	TRBD1	TRBV29-1
CASSQANTEAFF	TGCGCCAGCAGCCAGGCGAACACTGAAGCTTTCTTT	.	TRBJ1-1	.	TRBV4-3
CASSSGQDASPLHF	TGCGCCAGCAGCTCCGGACAGGATGCTTCACCCCTCCACTTT	.	TRBJ1-6	TRBD1	TRBV5-1
CASSVLDRGVQLGGYTF	TGTGCCAGCAGCGTACTCGACAGGGGCGTTCAACTGGGGGGCTACACCTTC	.	TRBJ1-2	TRBD1	TRBV9
CASRLEYPNGTEAFF	TGTGCAAGTCGCTTAGAATACCCGAACGGGACTGAAGCTTTCTTT	.	TRBJ1-1	.	TRBV12-2
CASKTGDSNQPQHF	TGTGCCAGTAAGACAGGGGATAGCAATCAGCCCCAGCATTTT	few	TRBJ1-5	TRBD1	TRBV19
CASSLPPGELFF	TGTGCCAGCAGCTTACCCCCCGGGGAGCTGTTTTTT	.	TRBJ2-2	.	TRBV7-2
CASSLMGAAEKLFF	TGTGCCAGCAGTTTAATGGGGGCCGCCGAAAAACTGTTTTTT	.	TRBJ1-4	.	TRBV27
CASRSQLYNEQFF	TGTGCTTCCCGGTCACAGCTATACAATGAGCAGTTCTTC	.	TRBJ2-1	.	TRBV2
CASSSLAGSYEQYF	TGTGCCAGCAGCTCCCTGGCAGGGTCTTACGAGCAGTACTTC	.	TRBJ2-7	.	TRBV3-1/TRBV3-2
CASTNVGTQYF	TGTGCCAGCACCAACGTGGGCACGCAGTATTTT	.	TRBJ2-3	.	TRBV21-1
CASSLANYEQYF	TGTGCCAGCAGCTTAGCGAACTACGAGCAGTACTTC	.	TRBJ2-7	.	TRBV7-8
CASSDRGGGDYGYTF	TGTGCCAGTAGTGACAGGGGAGGGGGTGACTATGGCTACACCTTC	.	TRBJ1-2	TRBD1	TRBV19
CASSNPGTGGIYEQYF	TGTGCCAGCAGCAACCCCGGGACAGGGGGTATCTACGAGCAGTACTTC	.	TRBJ2-7	.	TRBV21-1
CASSYGQGSGYTF	TGTGCCAGCAGTTATGGACAGGGATCAGGCTACACCTTC	.	TRBJ1-2	TRBD1	TRBV28
CAISESGLYSSQEQYF	TGTGCCATCAGTGAGTCAGGGTTGTATTCGAGTCAAGAGCAGTACTTC	.	TRBJ2-7	.	TRBV10-3
CASSMGTPYSNQPQHF	TGTGCCAGTAGTATGGGGACACCTTATAGCAATCAGCCCCAGCATTTT	few	TRBJ1-5	.	TRBV19
CAWSVRQGEQPQHF	TGTGCCTGGAGTGTTCGACAGGGAGAGCAGCCCCAGCATTTT	.	TRBJ1-5	TRBD1	TRBV30
CARGRQGTQYF	TGCGCCAGGGGACGACAGGGGACGCAGTATTTT	many	TRBJ2-3	TRBD1	TRBV23-1
CASTTGVQPQHF	TGTGCCAGCACTACAGGGGTACAGCCCCAGCATTTT	.	TRBJ1-5	TRBD1	TRBV12-3/TRBV12-4
CASSEVGTGELFF	TGTGCCAGCAGCGAGGTGGGCACCGGGGAGCTGTTTTTT	.	TRBJ2-2	.	TRBV11-1
CASSPPNRGRPLPGSNQPQHF	TGTGCCAGCTCACCACCGAACAGGGGGCGACCCTTGCCTGGGAGCAATCAGCCCCAGCATTTT	few	TRBJ1-5	TRBD1	TRBV18
CASSWRDPFGNEQFF	TGCGCCAGCAGCTGGCGGGACCCCTTCGGCAATGAGCAGTTCTTC	.	TRBJ2-1	.	TRBV5-1
CASSNPKGNEQFF	TGTGCCAGCAGTAACCCGAAGGGAAATGAGCAGTTCTTC	.	TRBJ2-1	.	TRBV12-3/TRBV12-4
CAWNMPGKTSGTTDTQYF	TGTGCCTGGAATATGCCGGGAAAGACTAGCGGGACCACAGATACGCAGTATTTT	.	TRBJ2-3	TRBD2	TRBV30
CASSLWTGSYEQYF	TGTGCCAGCAGCTTATGGACAGGCTCCTACGAGCAGTACTTC	.	TRBJ2-7	TRBD1	TRBV7-2
CASSFGGNEKLFF	TGTGCCAGCAGTTTCGGCGGTAATGAAAAACTGTTTTTT	.	TRBJ1-4	.	TRBV12-3/TRBV12-4
CASSRSGRSTGELFF	TGTGCCAGTAGTCGTAGCGGGAGGTCGACCGGGGAGCTGTTTTTT	.	TRBJ2-2	TRBD2	TRBV19
CASSEGFRDPSQDTQYF	TGCGCCAGCAGTGAGGGATTCCGGGACCCCAGCCAGGATACGCAGTATTTT	.	TRBJ2-3	.	TRBV10-1
CASSSGAGVNEQFF	TGTGCCAGCAGTTCGGGAGCGGGAGTCAATGAGCAGTTCTTC	.	TRBJ2-1	TRBD2	TRBV28
CASSEVMGGSGNTIYF	TGTGCCAGCAGTGAGGTGATGGGGGGCTCTGGAAACACCATATATTTT	few	TRBJ1-3	.	TRBV6-1
CASSQQQTEGYGYTF	TGTGCCAGCAGCCAACAACAAACTGAGGGCTATGGCTACACCTTC	.	TRBJ1-2	.	TRBV3-1/TRBV3-2
CASSVGGTGTYEQYF	TGTGCCAGTTCGGTCGGCGGGACAGGGACCTACGAGCAGTACTTC	.	TRBJ2-7	TRBD1	TRBV27
CASSLERAVRDEQFF	TGTGCCAGCAGCTTAGAGCGGGCCGTCCGTGATGAGCAGTTCTTC	.	TRBJ2-1	.	TRBV7-2
CASSFLAGDGNEQFF	TGCGCCAGCAGCTTTCTAGCGGGAGACGGCAATGAGCAGTTCTTC	.	TRBJ2-1	TRBD2	TRBV5-1
CASSLATGFSGNTIYF	TGTGCCAGCAGCTTAGCGACAGGGTTCTCTGGAAACACCATATATTTT	.	TRBJ1-3	TRBD1	TRBV7-9
CASSYQQTSGRAGETQYF	TGTGCCAGCAGTTATCAGCAGACTAGCGGGAGGGCCGGAGAGACCCAGTACTTC	.	TRBJ2-5	TRBD2	TRBV6-2/TRBV6-3
CASSQRHRTSSGNTIYF	TGTGCCAGCAGCCAACGACACAGGACGAGCTCTGGAAACACCATATATTTT	few	TRBJ1-3	.	TRBV3-1/TRBV3-2
CASSREQTSGNTIYF	TGTGCCAGCAGCCGGGAACAGACATCTGGAAACACCATATATTTT	.	TRBJ1-3	.	TRBV7-6
CASSDSPLGAGGNTIYF	TGCGCCAGCAGTGATTCTCCCCTGGGGGCCGGTGGAAACACCATATATTTT	.	TRBJ1-3	.	TRBV10-1
CASQVLGVHEQYF	TGTGCCAGCCAAGTGCTTGGGGTCCACGAGCAGTACTTC	.	TRBJ2-7	.	TRBV28
CSASSTGRAFF	TGCAGTGCTTCCTCGACAGGGCGAGCTTTCTTT	.	TRBJ1-1	TRBD1	TRBV20-1
CASSFSPRQGGLSYNEQFF	TGTGCCAGCAGCTTCTCCCCTCGACAGGGTGGGCTCTCCTACAATGAGCAGTTCTTC	.	TRBJ2-1	TRBD1	TRBV7-9
CASSQVRGGYTF	TGTGCCAGCAGCCAAGTCAGGGGTGGCTACACCTTC	.	TRBJ1-2	.	TRBV3-1/TRBV3-2
CASSQAGGPAYEQYF	TGTGCCAGCAGCCAAGCGGGAGGGCCAGCCTACGAGCAGTACTTC	.	TRBJ2-7	TRBD2	TRBV3-1/TRBV3-2
CAIRPGTGSSGANVLTF	TGTGCCATCAGACCCGGGACAGGTTCTTCTGGGGCCAACGTCCTGACTTTC	.	TRBJ2-6	TRBD1	TRBV10-3
CASSFMAIRETQYF	TGTGCCAGCAGCTTCATGGCAATCAGAGAGACCCAGTACTTC	.	TRBJ2-5	.	TRBV7-2
CASSLGTTANEKLFF	TGTGCCAGCAGCCTCGGGACAACGGCTAATGAAAAACTGTTTTTT	.	TRBJ1-4	.	TRBV3-1/TRBV3-2
CASNPDRGYSGANVLTF	TGTGCCAGCAACCCAGACAGGGGTTACTCTGGGGCCAACGTCCTGACTTTC	.	TRBJ2-6	TRBD1	TRBV7-8
CSVVPRDTEAFF	TGCAGCGTCGTGCCAAGGGACACTGAAGCTTTCTTT	.	TRBJ1-1	.	TRBV29-1
CSARGTAEAFF	TGCAGTGCTAGAGGTACTGCAGAAGCTTTCTTT	.	TRBJ1-1	.	TRBV20-1
CASSPGGSQPQHF	TGTGCCAGCAGTCCGGGGGGCAGTCAGCCCCAGCATTTT	.	TRBJ1-5	.	TRBV12-3/TRBV12-4